The rows below give T cell receptor beta chains drawn from one sample of a study of shared clonotypes between healthy human individuals. Sequencing was performed with immunoSEQ multiplex PCR; in TCRdb, only in-frame clones are kept and a portion is missing. The sample holds roughly 530,000 clones; 90% to 96% are singletons and the top ten take about 0.057%. Sample: naive CD4+ T cells sorted from blood. The receptors stem from a woman younger than 45 in good health. Each CDR3 is given with its conserved first and last residue. The D gene is left open where the match is weak. Clone size is shown for a subset of rows, as once, few, many or a class of expanded clone.

d_gene | j_gene | abundance | len | v_gene | CDR3nt | CDR3aa
. | TRBJ1-2 | . | 14 | TRBV7-9 | TGTGCCAGCAGCTTAGATTGGGACGACTATGGCTACACCTTC | CASSLDWDDYGYTF
TRBD1 | TRBJ1-1 | . | 16 | TRBV7-9 | TGTGCCAGCAGCTTCACCGGGACAGGGGTTCTGGCTGAAGCTTTCTTT | CASSFTGTGVLAEAFF
TRBD1 | TRBJ2-7 | once | 13 | TRBV28 | TGTGCCACCCAGCCGGGACAGACCTACGAGCAGTACTTC | CATQPGQTYEQYF
. | TRBJ2-2 | . | 13 | TRBV6-5 | TGTGCCAGCAGGTTCCAGCGCACCGGGGAGCTGTTTTTT | CASRFQRTGELFF
TRBD1 | TRBJ2-6 | . | 20 | TRBV5-8 | TGTGCCAGCAGCCTGGGGGGTCCCGGGACAGGGAACTCTGGGGCCAACGTCCTGACTTTC | CASSLGGPGTGNSGANVLTF
. | TRBJ2-1 | . | 16 | TRBV13 | TGTGCCAGCAGCTTACTTTTTGGAAATACCTACAATGAGCAGTTCTTC | CASSLLFGNTYNEQFF
. | TRBJ1-1 | . | 17 | TRBV2 | TGTGCCAGCAGCTCATCACAGGGATTTATGGGGAACACTGAAGCTTTCTTT | CASSSSQGFMGNTEAFF
. | TRBJ2-2 | . | 16 | TRBV5-1 | TGCGCCAGCAGCTCCCCCGAGCAAGGAACAACCGGGGAGCTGTTTTTT | CASSSPEQGTTGELFF
. | TRBJ1-4 | once | 14 | TRBV28 | TGTGCCAGCAGTTTTTCGGGCCTGATCGGAAAACTGTTTTTT | CASSFSGLIGKLFF
. | TRBJ2-7 | . | 14 | TRBV28 | TGTGCCAGCAGTTTCCACGGCACCTCCTACGAGCAGTACTTC | CASSFHGTSYEQYF
. | TRBJ1-3 | . | 15 | TRBV28 | TGTGCCAGCATCCTCGGGGGAGGATTTGGAAACACCATATATTTT | CASILGGGFGNTIYF
TRBD1 | TRBJ1-5 | . | 16 | TRBV18 | TGTGCCAGCTCACCACTTCCGCACAGGGGGAGTCAGCCCCAGCATTTT | CASSPLPHRGSQPQHF
. | TRBJ1-2 | . | 13 | TRBV10-3 | TGTGCCATCAGTGAGGGGACGGACTATGGCTACACCTTC | CAISEGTDYGYTF
. | TRBJ2-2 | few | 15 | TRBV19 | TGTGCCAGTATTTACGGGGGCGCGGCGACCGGGGAGCTGTTTTTT | CASIYGGAATGELFF
. | TRBJ2-7 | . | 16 | TRBV10-3 | TGTGCCATCAGCGCGGGACCAGGGCCTAGCTCCTACGAGCAGTACTTC | CAISAGPGPSSYEQYF
TRBD2 | TRBJ2-7 | . | 19 | TRBV28 | TGTGCCAGCAGTCCCCTTTTCAGCCCTGCCTGGACTAGCCAGGACGAGCAGTACTTC | CASSPLFSPAWTSQDEQYF
. | TRBJ1-6 | once | 13 | TRBV6-4 | TGTGCCAGCAGTGACTCTTGGGATTCACCCCTCCACTTT | CASSDSWDSPLHF
. | TRBJ2-5 | . | 11 | TRBV7-8 | TGTGCCAGCAGCATCCAAGAGACCCAGTACTTC | CASSIQETQYF
. | TRBJ2-1 | . | 12 | TRBV15 | TGTGCCACCAGCAGAGATTACAATGAGCAGTTCTTC | CATSRDYNEQFF
. | TRBJ2-5 | . | 13 | TRBV6-6 | TGTGCCAGCAGTTACATGGAACAGGGGACCCAGTACTTC | CASSYMEQGTQYF
TRBD1 | TRBJ2-1 | . | 18 | TRBV6-8 | TGTGCCAGCAGTTGGGGGACAGGGGCCCCGAGCTCCTACAATGAGCAGTTCTTC | CASSWGTGAPSSYNEQFF
. | TRBJ2-3 | . | 15 | TRBV5-4 | TGTGCCAGCTCGGCTCAAACCGCGATCACAGATACGCAGTATTTT | CASSAQTAITDTQYF
. | TRBJ1-5 | . | 15 | TRBV28 | TGTGCCAGCAGTTTCCGCGGGATCCCCGGTCAGCCCCAGCATTTT | CASSFRGIPGQPQHF
. | TRBJ1-4 | . | 14 | TRBV6-5 | TGTGCCAGCAGGACCCTTGCAACTAATGAAAAACTGTTTTTT | CASRTLATNEKLFF
TRBD2 | TRBJ2-7 | . | 14 | TRBV6-1 | TGTGCCAGCAGTCAGAGCGGGGGACCCTACGAGCAGTACTTC | CASSQSGGPYEQYF
. | TRBJ2-7 | . | 14 | TRBV5-1 | TGCGCCAGCAGCTTTGCGGGGACTTCCTACGAGCAGTACTTC | CASSFAGTSYEQYF
. | TRBJ1-3 | . | 12 | TRBV5-1 | TGCGCCAGCAGCGTCTCCGGAAACACCATATATTTT | CASSVSGNTIYF
. | TRBJ1-4 | . | 15 | TRBV18 | TGTGCCAGCTCACCACTCTCCATGATGCGGGAAAAACTGTTTTTT | CASSPLSMMREKLFF
. | TRBJ2-2 | . | 15 | TRBV19 | TGTGCCAGTAGTATAGGTCCGGGGGACACCGGGGAGCTGTTTTTT | CASSIGPGDTGELFF
. | TRBJ2-3 | . | 14 | TRBV7-9 | TGTGCCAGCAGCCTCCTCCCTATTACAGATACGCAGTATTTT | CASSLLPITDTQYF
. | TRBJ1-5 | . | 13 | TRBV2 | TGTGCCAGCACTAGACAGGCGGGCCAGCCCCAGCATTTT | CASTRQAGQPQHF
TRBD1 | TRBJ1-5 | . | 13 | TRBV9 | TGTGCCAGCAGCGAGACAGGGGAACAGCCCCAGCATTTT | CASSETGEQPQHF
. | TRBJ1-3 | . | 13 | TRBV27 | TGTGCCAGCAGTTACAACTCTGGAAACACCATATATTTT | CASSYNSGNTIYF
. | TRBJ2-3 | . | 10 | TRBV6-1 | TGTGCCAGCAGGGCAGATACGCAGTATTTT | CASRADTQYF
TRBD1 | TRBJ2-7 | . | 17 | TRBV27 | TGTGCCAGCAGTAATCTCAGGGGACAGGGGTTATTCTACGAGCAGTACTTC | CASSNLRGQGLFYEQYF
TRBD2 | TRBJ2-5 | . | 17 | TRBV15 | TGTGCCACCAGCAGAGATGGATCAGCGGGAGAGGGAGAGACCCAGTACTTC | CATSRDGSAGEGETQYF
TRBD2 | TRBJ2-7 | . | 16 | TRBV5-1 | TGCGCCAGCAGCCCCCCGACCGGGACTAGCGGGAGTGATCAGTACTTC | CASSPPTGTSGSDQYF
. | TRBJ2-4 | . | 16 | TRBV6-5 | TGTGCCAGCAGTTCCGTCCAGAGAACCTCGCCAAACATTCAGTACTTC | CASSSVQRTSPNIQYF
. | TRBJ2-6 | . | 16 | TRBV29-1 | TGCAGCGCACGGGCCGAGATTGACTCTGGGGCCAACGTCCTGACTTTC | CSARAEIDSGANVLTF
. | TRBJ2-7 | . | 14 | TRBV25-1 | TGTGCCAGCAGCCCCAGGGGCAGGAAGGGCGAGCAGTACTTC | CASSPRGRKGEQYF
. | TRBJ1-5 | . | 13 | TRBV30 | TGTGCCTGGACCGAGGGGAACAATCAGCCCCAGCATTTT | CAWTEGNNQPQHF
. | TRBJ2-6 | . | 17 | TRBV5-4 | TGTGCCAGCAGCTTGGGACCGAGTTTCTCTGGGGCCAACGTCCTGACTTTC | CASSLGPSFSGANVLTF
. | TRBJ2-5 | . | 14 | TRBV4-1 | TGCGCCAGCAGCCAAGATCCCGGGGGAGAGACCCAGTACTTC | CASSQDPGGETQYF
TRBD1 | TRBJ1-5 | . | 16 | TRBV7-8 | TGTGCCAGCAGCCATCCGACCGGGACAGGGTATCAGCCCCAGCATTTT | CASSHPTGTGYQPQHF
. | TRBJ2-3 | . | 15 | TRBV7-2 | TGTGCCAGCAGCTTAGAAGGGACCGCCAGTTATCCGCAGTATTTT | CASSLEGTASYPQYF
TRBD2 | TRBJ2-5 | . | 15 | TRBV2 | TGTGCCAGCAGTGAAGCGCTTCTACTAGCGGTCGCTCAGTACTTC | CASSEALLLAVAQYF
TRBD1 | TRBJ2-7 | . | 15 | TRBV18 | TGTGCCAGCTCACCACAGTCAGGGGGATTGGACGAGCAGTACTTC | CASSPQSGGLDEQYF
. | TRBJ2-4 | . | 11 | TRBV20-1 | TGCAGTGCTAGATGGGGAAACATTCAGTACTTC | CSARWGNIQYF
. | TRBJ2-7 | . | 13 | TRBV28 | TGTGCCAGCAGTTTATTTGGCTCCTACGAGCAGTACTTC | CASSLFGSYEQYF
. | TRBJ2-7 | . | 15 | TRBV5-1 | TGCGCCAGCAGGCCCGGGCGCGGACAGAGCTACGAGCAGTACTTC | CASRPGRGQSYEQYF
. | TRBJ1-1 | . | 14 | TRBV4-1 | TGCGCCAGCAGCCAAGGGAATCTGAACACTGAAGCTTTCTTT | CASSQGNLNTEAFF
TRBD2 | TRBJ2-1 | . | 15 | TRBV10-3 | TGTGCCGCCAGAACGGGACTAGCCTCCTACAATGAGCAGTTCTTC | CAARTGLASYNEQFF
. | TRBJ2-1 | once | 16 | TRBV2 | TGTGCCAGCAGATTGGAACAGCCCCGCTCCTACAATGAGCAGTTCTTC | CASRLEQPRSYNEQFF
. | TRBJ1-4 | . | 15 | TRBV5-1 | TGCGCCAGCAGGGACGGCTATGCAACTAATGAAAAACTGTTTTTT | CASRDGYATNEKLFF
. | TRBJ2-1 | . | 15 | TRBV11-2 | TGTGCCAGCAGCTTAGTGCGCAGGGGTTTGAGTGAGCAGTTCTTC | CASSLVRRGLSEQFF